This TCR beta chain stems from a study of neurological immune-mediated disorders. The study, taken as a whole, reports: Private repertoires in all groups were suggested, as expanded clones shared no CDR3 amino acid sequences across subjects.

The healthy controls volunteered at a blood bank in Maryland, USA. This clonotype has ten or more counts. Its antigen remains unidentified. V was clipped by 7 bases and J by 1 base; unmatched bases: 7. From germline, CDR1 is SQVTM and CDR2 ANQGSEA. The CDR3 runs to 14 residues. By 5'RACE with 10-nucleotide random UMIs, the cDNA was made. Whenever a sequencing run was performed, it yielded over 190 million TCR-beta sequences from 15-18 subjects. TCRdb itself ran the 5' RACE reads through MiXCR, one entry per CDR3 protein. Altogether some 28,000 distinct CDR3 sequences are present, roughly an eighth being singletons, with the ten largest covering 6.5% to 9%.

The sample consisted of PBMCs. The clonotype originates from a man between 60 and 75 years old in good health. The genes are TRBV29-1 and TRBJ2-4, with 7 bases that match TRBD1. CDR3 in amino acids: CSANRGYAKNIQYF. In DNA form, the CDR3 reads TGCAGCGCCAACAGGGGTTACGCCAAAAACATTCAGTACTTC.